This T cell receptor (beta chain) was obtained from a study of T cells in Graves' hyperthyroidism and ophthalmopathy. Study results and limitations: Blood also held most thyroid clonotypes expanded beyond 0.001.

Amplified TCR beta CDR3 regions derived from RNA transcripts. The TCR CDR3 was amplified in a first-round RT-PCR using the HTBI primer set. TCRdb analysed the multiplex PCR reads with MiXCR anew, one entry per CDR3 protein. The repertoire includes 400,000 to 500,000 distinct CDR3 sequences, approximately 15% of them detected once, and 17% sits in the top ten. Germline lookup yields CDR1 DFQATT and CDR2 SNEGSKA (reference sequence). V was clipped by 0 bases and J by 6 bases; unmatched bases: 13. There are 17 residues in the CDR3. For the diagnoses, clinical symptoms, serum thyroxine and TRAb, thyroid ultrasound and orbital computed tomography were used. The PBMCs were taken from around 9.1 ml of fresh peripheral blood. This clonotype was seen ten or more times. The antigen remains undetermined.

The TCR originated in a woman between 18 and 29 years old with Graves' hyperthyroidism. J is TRBJ2-3 and V is TRBV20-1, with 9 bases fitting TRBD1. Sequenced sample: blood. The CDR3 loop is CSARDPHYRGQGDTQYF. For the CDR3, the DNA is TGCAGTGCTAGAGATCCCCACTACAGGGGGCAGGGGGATACGCAGTATTTT.